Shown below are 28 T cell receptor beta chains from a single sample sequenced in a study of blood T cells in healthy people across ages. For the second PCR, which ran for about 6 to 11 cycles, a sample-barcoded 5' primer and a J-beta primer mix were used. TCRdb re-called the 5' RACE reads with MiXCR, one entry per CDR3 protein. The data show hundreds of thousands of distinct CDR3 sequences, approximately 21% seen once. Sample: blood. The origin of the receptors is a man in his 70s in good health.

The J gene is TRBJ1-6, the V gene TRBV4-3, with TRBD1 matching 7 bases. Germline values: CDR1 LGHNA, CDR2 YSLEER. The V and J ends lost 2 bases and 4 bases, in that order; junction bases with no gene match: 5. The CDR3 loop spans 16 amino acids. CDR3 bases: TGCGCCAGCAGCCAAACTTCGACAGGGTATAATTCACCCCTCCACTTT. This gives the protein CASSQTSTGYNSPLHF.

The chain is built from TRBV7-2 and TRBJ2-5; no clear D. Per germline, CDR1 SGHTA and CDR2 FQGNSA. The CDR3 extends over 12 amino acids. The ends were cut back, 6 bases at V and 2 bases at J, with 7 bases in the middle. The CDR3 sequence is CASRLNQETQYF. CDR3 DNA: TGTGCCAGCAGATTAAATCAAGAGACCCAGTACTTC.

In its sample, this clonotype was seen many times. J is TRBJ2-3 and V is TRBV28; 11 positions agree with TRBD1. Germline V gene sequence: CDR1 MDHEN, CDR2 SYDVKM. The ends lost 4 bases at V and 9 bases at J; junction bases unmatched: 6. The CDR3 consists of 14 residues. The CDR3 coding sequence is TGTGCCAGCAGTTCGCCGGACAGGGGGCGCACGCAGTATTTT. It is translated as CASSSPDRGRTQYF.

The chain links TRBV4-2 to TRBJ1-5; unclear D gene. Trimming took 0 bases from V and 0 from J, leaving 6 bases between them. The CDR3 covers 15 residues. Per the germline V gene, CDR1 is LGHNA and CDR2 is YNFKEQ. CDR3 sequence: CASSQDLNSNQPQHF. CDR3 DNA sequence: TGTGCCAGCAGCCAAGATCTGAATAGCAATCAGCCCCAGCATTTT.

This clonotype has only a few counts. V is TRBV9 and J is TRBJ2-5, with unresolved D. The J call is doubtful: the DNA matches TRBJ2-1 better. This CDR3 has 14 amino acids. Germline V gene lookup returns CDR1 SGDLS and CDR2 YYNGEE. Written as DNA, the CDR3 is TGTGCCAGCAGCGTAGTCGGGCGGCTAAATGAGCAGTTCTTC. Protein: CASSVVGRLNEQFF.

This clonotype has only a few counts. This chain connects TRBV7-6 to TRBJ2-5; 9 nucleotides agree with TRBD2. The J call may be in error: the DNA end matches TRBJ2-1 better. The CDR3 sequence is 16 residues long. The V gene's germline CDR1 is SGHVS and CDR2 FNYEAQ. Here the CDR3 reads CASSLVAGGRRNEQFF. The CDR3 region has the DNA TGTGCCAGCAGCTTAGTTGCGGGAGGGCGTAGGAATGAGCAGTTCTTC.

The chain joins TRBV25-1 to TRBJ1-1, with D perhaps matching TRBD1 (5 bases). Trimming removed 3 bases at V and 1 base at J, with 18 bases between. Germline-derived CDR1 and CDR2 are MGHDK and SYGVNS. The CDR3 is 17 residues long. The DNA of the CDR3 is TGTGCCAGCAGTGACAACTTGGGGGATTTGGGGAACACTGAAGCTTTCTTT. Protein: CASSDNLGDLGNTEAFF.

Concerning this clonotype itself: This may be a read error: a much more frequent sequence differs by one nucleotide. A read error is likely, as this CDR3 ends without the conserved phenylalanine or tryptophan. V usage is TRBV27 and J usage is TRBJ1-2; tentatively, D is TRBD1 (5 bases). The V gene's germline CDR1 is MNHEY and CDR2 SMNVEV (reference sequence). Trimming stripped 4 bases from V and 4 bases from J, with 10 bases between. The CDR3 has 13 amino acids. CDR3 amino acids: CASSYSDTYGYTL. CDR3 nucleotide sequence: TGTGCCAGCAGTTATTCGGACACCTATGGCTACACCCTC.

CDR3 DNA: TGTGCCAGCAGCCAACTAGCGGTGAACACCGGGGAGCTGTTTTTT. Translated: CASSQLAVNTGELFF. The rearrangement joins TRBV3-1 to TRBJ2-2; TRBD2 matches at 7 bases. The CDR3 loop spans 15 amino acids. Germline values: CDR1 LGHDT, CDR2 YNNKEL (reference sequence). V lost 2 bases to trimming and J lost 1 base; unmatched junction nucleotides: 1.

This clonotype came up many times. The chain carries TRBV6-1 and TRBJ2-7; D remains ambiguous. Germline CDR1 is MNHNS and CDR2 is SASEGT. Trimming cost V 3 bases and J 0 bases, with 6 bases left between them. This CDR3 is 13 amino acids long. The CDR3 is CASSEAVSYEQYF. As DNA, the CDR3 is TGTGCCAGCAGTGAGGCGGTCTCCTACGAGCAGTACTTC.

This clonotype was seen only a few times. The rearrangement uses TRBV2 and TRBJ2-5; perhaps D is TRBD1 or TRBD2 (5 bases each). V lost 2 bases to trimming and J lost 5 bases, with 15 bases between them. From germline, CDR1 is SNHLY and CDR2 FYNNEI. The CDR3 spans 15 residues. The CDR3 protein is CASSESGGGWETQYF. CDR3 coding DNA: TGTGCCAGCAGTGAATCTGGGGGTGGATGGGAGACCCAGTACTTC.

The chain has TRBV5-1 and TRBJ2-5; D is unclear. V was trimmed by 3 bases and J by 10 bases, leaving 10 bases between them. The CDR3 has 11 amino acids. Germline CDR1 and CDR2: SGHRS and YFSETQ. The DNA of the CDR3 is TGCGCCAGCAGCTCAATCGAGGACCAGTACTTC. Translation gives CASSSIEDQYF.

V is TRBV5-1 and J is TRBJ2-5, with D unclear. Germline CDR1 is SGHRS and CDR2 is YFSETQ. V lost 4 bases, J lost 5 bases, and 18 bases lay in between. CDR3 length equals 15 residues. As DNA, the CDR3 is TGCGCCAGCAGCCCGACCTCAGAGGCATGGGAGACCCAGTACTTC. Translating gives CASSPTSEAWETQYF.

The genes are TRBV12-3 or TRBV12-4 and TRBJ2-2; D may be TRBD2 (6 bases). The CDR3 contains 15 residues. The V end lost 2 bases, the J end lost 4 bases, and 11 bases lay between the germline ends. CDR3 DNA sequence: TGTGCCAGCAGTTTACGCGGGGTGGGCACCGGGGAGCTGTTTTTT. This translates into CASSLRGVGTGELFF.

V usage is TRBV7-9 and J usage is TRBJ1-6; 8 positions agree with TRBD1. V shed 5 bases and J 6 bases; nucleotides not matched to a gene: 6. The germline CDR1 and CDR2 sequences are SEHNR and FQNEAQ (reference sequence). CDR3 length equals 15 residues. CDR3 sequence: CASSTDRGINSPLHF. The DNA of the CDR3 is TGTGCCAGCAGCACCGACAGGGGAATTAATTCACCCCTCCACTTT.

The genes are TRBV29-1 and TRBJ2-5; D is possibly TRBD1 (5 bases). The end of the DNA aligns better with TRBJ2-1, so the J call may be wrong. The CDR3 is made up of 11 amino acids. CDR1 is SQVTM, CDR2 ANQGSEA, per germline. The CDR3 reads CSVGHFNEQFF. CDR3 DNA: TGCAGCGTCGGACACTTTAATGAGCAGTTCTTC.

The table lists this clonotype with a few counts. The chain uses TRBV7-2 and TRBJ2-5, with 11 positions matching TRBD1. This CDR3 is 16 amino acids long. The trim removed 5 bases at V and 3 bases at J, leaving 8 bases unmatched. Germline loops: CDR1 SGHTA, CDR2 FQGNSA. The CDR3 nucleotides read TGTGCCAGCAGCCACCTACCGGGACAGGGGGAAGAGACCCAGTACTTC. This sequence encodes CASSHLPGQGEETQYF.

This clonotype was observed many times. The CDR3 region has the DNA TGTGCCAGCTCACCAGGCCAGGGGGCGATCAATGAGCAGTTCTTC. Its translation is CASSPGQGAINEQFF. J is TRBJ2-1 and V is TRBV18; TRBD1 matches at 8 bases. The ends lost 2 bases at V and 6 bases at J; junction bases unmatched: 6. CDR1 and CDR2 from the germline V gene are KGHSH and LQKENI. The CDR3 is 15 residues long.

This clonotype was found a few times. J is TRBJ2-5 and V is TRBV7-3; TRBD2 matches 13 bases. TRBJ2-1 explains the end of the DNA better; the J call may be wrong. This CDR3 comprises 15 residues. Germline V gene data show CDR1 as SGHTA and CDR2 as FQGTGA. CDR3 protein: CASSGTSGDRNEQFF. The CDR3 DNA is TGTGCCAGCAGCGGGACTAGCGGGGATCGAAATGAGCAGTTCTTC.

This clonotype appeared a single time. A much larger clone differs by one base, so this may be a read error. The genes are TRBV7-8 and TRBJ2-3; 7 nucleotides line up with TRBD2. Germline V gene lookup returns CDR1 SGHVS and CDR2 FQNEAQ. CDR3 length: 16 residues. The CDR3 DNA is TGTGCCAGCAGCTTAGTAGGGCGGGAGAGCACAGGTACGCAGTATTTT. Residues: CASSLVGRESTGTQYF.

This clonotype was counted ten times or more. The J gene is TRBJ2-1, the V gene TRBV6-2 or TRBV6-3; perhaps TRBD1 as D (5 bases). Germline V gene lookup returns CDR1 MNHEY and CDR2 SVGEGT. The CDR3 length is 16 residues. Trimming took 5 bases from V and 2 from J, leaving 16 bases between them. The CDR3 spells CASSTWGRVTYNEQFF. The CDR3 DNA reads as TGTGCCAGCAGTACATGGGGCAGGGTAACCTACAATGAGCAGTTCTTC.

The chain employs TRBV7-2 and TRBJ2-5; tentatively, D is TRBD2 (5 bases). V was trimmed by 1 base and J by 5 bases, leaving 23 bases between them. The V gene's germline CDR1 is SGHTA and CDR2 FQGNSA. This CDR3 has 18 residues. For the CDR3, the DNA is TGTGCCAGCAGCTTAGTGGGCGGCTATTCCTCATCGGGGGAGACCCAGTACTTC. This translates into CASSLVGGYSSSGETQYF.

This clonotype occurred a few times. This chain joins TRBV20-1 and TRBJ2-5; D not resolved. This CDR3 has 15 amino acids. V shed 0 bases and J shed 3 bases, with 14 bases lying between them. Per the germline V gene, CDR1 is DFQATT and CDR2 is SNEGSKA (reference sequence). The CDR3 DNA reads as TGCAGTGCTAGAGATCTCGTGGCAGGCGAAGAGACCCAGTACTTC. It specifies CSARDLVAGEETQYF.

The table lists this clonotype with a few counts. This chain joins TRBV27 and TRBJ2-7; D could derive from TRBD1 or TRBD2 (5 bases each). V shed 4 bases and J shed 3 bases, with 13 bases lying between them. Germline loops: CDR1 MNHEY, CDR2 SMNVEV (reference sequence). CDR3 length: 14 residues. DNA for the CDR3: TGTGCCAGCAGTTCGGGGCTAGCCCACTACGAGCAGTACTTC. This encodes CASSSGLAHYEQYF.

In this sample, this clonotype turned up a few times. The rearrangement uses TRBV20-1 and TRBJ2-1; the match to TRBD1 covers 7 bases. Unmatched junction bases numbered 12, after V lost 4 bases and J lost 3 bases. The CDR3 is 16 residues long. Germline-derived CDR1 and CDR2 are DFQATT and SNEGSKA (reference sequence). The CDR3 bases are TGCAGTGCTATCCCCCCACAGGGGCAGAGCTACAATGAGCAGTTCTTC. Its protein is CSAIPPQGQSYNEQFF.

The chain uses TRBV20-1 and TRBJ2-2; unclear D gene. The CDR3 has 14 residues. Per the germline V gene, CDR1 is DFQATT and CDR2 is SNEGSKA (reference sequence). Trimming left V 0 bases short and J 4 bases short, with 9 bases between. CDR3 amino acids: CSARDTTSTGELFF. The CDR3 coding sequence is TGCAGTGCTAGAGATACGACAAGCACCGGGGAGCTGTTTTTT.

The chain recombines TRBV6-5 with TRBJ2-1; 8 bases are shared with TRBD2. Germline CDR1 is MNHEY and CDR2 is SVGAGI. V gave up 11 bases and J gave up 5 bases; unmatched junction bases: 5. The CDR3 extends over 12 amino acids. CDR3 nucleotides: TGTGCCGCCGGGAGGGCCCACAATGAGCAGTTCTTC. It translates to CAAGRAHNEQFF.

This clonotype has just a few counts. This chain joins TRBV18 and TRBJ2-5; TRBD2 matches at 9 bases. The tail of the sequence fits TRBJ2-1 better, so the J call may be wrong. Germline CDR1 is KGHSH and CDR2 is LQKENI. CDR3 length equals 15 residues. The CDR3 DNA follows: TGTGCCAGCTCACGCAATAGCGGGAGAGCCGATGAGCAGTTCTTC. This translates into CASSRNSGRADEQFF.